This TCR beta chain was recovered during a study of siplizumab effects on memory and regulatory T cells. Points on this clone: What it recognizes is unknown.

Libraries were prepared by immunoSEQ multiplex PCR; TCRdb keeps only in-frame clonotypes and omits some of them. The sample lists about 72,000 clones; about 89% were seen once. The V gene lost 6 bases and the J gene lost 2 bases, with 10 bases spanning the gap. From germline, CDR1 is SQVTM and CDR2 ANQGSEA. This CDR3 has 13 residues. Study outcomes and limitations: Siplizumab significantly lowered the alloreactive sequences that could be traced to unstimulated CD4+ memory cells. Mappable alloreactive CD4+ clones came from Treg cells under 80% of the time on average with siplizumab, against roughly 29% in controls. A major contribution to the alloresponse seemed to be made by naive T cells, which seemed more diverse than memory cells. Naive versus memory phenotype went unassigned for roughly 75-97% of proliferating CD4+ or CD8+ clones.

Sequenced: CD8+ T cells sorted from blood. This chain links TRBV29-1 with TRBJ2-2; D is undetermined. The receptor's source is a human donor in good health. Here the CDR3 reads CSVLAFNTGELFF. The CDR3 bases are TGCAGCGTCCTTGCTTTTAACACCGGGGAGCTGTTTTTT.